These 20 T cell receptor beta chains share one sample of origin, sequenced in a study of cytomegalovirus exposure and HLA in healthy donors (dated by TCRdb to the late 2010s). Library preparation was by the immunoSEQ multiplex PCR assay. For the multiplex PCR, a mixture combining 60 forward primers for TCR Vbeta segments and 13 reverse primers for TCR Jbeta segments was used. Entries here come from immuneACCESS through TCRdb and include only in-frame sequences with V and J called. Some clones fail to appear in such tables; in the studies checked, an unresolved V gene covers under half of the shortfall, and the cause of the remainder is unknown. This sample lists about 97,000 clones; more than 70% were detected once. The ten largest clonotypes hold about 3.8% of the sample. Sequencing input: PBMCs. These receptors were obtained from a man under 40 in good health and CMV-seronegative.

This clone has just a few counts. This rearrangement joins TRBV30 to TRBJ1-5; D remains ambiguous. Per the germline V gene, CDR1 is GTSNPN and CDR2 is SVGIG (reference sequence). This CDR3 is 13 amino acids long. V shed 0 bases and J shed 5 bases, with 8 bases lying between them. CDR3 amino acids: CAWSVILDQPQHF. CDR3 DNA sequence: TGTGCCTGGAGTGTGATCCTAGATCAGCCCCAGCATTTT. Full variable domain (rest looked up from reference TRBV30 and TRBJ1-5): SQTIHQWPATLVQPVGSPLSLECTVEGTSNPNLYWYRQAAGRGLQLLFYSVGIGQISSEVPQNLSASRPQDRQFILSSKKLLLSDSGFYLCAWSVILDQPQHFGDGTRLSIL.

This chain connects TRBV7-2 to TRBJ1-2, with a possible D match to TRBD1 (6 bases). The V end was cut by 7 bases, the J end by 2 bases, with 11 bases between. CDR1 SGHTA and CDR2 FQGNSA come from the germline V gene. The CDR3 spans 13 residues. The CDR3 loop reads CASINTGNYGYTF. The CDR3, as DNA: TGTGCCAGCATCAATACAGGGAACTATGGCTACACCTTC.

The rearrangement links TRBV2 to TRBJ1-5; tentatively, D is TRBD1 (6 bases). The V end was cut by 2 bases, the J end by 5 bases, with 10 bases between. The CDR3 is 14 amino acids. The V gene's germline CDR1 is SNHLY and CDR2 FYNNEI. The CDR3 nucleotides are TGTGCCAGCAGTGAATCTGGGGGCTATCAGCCCCAGCATTTT. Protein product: CASSESGGYQPQHF.

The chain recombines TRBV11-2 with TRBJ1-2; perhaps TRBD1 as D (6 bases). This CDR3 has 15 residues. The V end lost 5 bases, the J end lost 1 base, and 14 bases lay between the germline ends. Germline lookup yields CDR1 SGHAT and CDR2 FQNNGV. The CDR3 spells CASSPTTGFNYGYTF. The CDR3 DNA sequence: TGTGCCAGCAGCCCGACGACAGGTTTTAACTATGGCTACACCTTC.

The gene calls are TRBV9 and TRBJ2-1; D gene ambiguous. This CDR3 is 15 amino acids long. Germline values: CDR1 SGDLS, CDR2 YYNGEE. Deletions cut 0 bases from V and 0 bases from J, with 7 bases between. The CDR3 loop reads CASSVDGASYNEQFF. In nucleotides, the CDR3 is TGTGCCAGCAGCGTAGATGGAGCCTCCTACAATGAGCAGTTCTTC.

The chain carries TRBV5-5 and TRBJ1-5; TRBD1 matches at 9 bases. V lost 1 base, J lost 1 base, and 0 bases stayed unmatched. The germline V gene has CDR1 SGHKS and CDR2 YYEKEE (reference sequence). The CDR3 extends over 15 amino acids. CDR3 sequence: CASSLTGGSNQPQHF. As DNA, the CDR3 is TGTGCCAGCAGCTTGACAGGGGGCAGCAATCAGCCCCAGCATTTT.

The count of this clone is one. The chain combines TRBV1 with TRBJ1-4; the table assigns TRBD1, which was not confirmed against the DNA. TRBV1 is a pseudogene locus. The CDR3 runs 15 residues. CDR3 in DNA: TGCACCAGCAGAAAAGGGACAGCAATTAATGAAAAACTGTTTTTT. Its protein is CTSRKGTAINEKLFF.

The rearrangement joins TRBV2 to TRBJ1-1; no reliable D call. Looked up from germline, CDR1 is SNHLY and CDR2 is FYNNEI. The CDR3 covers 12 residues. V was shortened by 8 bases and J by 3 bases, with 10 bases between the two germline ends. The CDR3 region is CASGLEDTEAFF. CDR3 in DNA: TGTGCCAGCGGTTTGGAGGACACTGAAGCTTTCTTT.

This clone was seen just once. The CDR3 protein is CASSLTGAPTGGEQYF. The CDR3 DNA sequence: TGTGCCAGCAGTTTGACAGGGGCGCCTACGGGCGGCGAGCAGTACTTC. The J gene is TRBJ2-7, the V gene TRBV6-5; the match to TRBD1 covers 8 bases. CDR3 length equals 16 residues. The germline V gene encodes CDR1 MNHEY and CDR2 SVGAGI. Losses at the gene ends were 4 bases for V and 6 bases for J; bases not matched to a gene: 14.

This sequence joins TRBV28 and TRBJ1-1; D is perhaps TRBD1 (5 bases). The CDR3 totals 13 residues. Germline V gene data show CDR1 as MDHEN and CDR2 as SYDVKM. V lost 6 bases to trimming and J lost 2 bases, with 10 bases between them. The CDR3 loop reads CASSQGYNTEAFF. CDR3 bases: TGTGCCAGCAGCCAGGGATATAACACTGAAGCTTTCTTT.

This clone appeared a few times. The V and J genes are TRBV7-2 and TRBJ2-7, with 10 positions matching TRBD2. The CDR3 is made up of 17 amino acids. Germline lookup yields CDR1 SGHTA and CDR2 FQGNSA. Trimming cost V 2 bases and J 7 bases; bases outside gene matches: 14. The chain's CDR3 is CASSLTHLAGVTGEQYF. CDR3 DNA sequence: TGTGCCAGCAGCTTAACTCATCTAGCGGGGGTAACGGGGGAGCAGTACTTC.

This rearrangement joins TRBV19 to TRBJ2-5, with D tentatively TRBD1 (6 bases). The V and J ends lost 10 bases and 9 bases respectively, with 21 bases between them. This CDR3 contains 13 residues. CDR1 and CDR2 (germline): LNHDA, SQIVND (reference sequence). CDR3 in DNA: TGTGCCATTACTGGACAGCCAAGTGGGGCCCAGTACTTC. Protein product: CAITGQPSGAQYF.

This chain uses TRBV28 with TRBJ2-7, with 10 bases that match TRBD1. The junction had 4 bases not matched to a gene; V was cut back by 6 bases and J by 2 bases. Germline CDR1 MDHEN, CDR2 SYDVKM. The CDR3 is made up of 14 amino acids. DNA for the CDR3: TGTGCCAGCAGCCGGACAGGGGGGGCCTACGAGCAGTACTTC. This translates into CASSRTGGAYEQYF.

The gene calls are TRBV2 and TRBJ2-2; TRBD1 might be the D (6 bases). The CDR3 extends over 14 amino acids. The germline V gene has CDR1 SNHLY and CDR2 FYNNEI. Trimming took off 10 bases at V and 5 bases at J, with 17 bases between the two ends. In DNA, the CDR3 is TGTGCCAAATCAAGAGGACAGTATACCGGGGAGCTGTTTTTT. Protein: CAKSRGQYTGELFF.

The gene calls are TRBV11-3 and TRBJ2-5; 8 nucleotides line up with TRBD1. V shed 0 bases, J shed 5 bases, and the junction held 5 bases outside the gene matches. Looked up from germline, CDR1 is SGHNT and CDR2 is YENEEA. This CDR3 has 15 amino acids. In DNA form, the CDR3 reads TGTGCCAGCAGCTTAGATGGACAGGGTGGTGAGACCCAGTACTTC. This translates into CASSLDGQGGETQYF.

CDR3 region: CAWSVGTAYQETQYF. The CDR3 nucleotides are TGTGCCTGGAGTGTCGGGACAGCGTACCAAGAGACCCAGTACTTC. The rearrangement uses TRBV30 and TRBJ2-5, with 7 bases identical to TRBD1. The CDR3 is 15 residues long. Germline assignment: CDR1 GTSNPN and CDR2 SVGIG (reference sequence). Trimming removed 0 bases from V and 0 bases from J; junction bases left unmatched: 4.

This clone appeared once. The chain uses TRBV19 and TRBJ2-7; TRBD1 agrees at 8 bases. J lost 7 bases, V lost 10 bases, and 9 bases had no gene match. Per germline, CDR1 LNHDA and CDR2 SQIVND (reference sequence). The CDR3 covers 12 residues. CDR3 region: CATGGGHKEQYF. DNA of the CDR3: TGTGCCACAGGGGGCGGACATAAAGAGCAGTACTTC.

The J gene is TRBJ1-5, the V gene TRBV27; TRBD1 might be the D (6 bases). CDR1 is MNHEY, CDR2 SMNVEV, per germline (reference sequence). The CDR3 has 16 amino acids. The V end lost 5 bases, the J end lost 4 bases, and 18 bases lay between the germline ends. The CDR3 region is CASSPTGPWGNQPQHF. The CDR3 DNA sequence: TGTGCCAGCAGTCCCACAGGGCCCTGGGGAAATCAGCCCCAGCATTTT.

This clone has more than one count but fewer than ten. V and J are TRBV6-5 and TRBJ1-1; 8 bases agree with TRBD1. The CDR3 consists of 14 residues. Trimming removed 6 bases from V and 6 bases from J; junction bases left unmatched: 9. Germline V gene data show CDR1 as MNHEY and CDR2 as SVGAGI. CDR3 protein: CASRPSDRVAEAFF. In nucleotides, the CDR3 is TGTGCCAGCAGACCATCGGACAGGGTGGCTGAAGCTTTCTTT.

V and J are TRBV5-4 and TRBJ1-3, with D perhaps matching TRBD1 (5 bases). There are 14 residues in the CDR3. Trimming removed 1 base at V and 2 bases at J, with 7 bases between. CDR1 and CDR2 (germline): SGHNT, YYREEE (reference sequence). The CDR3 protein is CASSLRGTGNTIYF. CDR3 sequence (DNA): TGTGCCAGCAGCTTGCGGGGGACTGGAAACACCATATATTTT.